The 26 T cell receptor beta chains below were found in one sample sequenced in a study of blood T cell repertoires in COVID-19 (dated by TCRdb to 2019 to 2021). Library preparation used the immunoSEQ multiplex PCR assay. This immuneACCESS table, as held by TCRdb, lists in-frame sequences with V and J called but not all clones. Of the missing ones, under half trace to an unresolved V gene in checked studies; the others have no known cause. Recorded for this sample are about 120,000 clones; around nine tenths of them occurred a single time. About 2% of the sample lies in the top ten. The source material was peripheral blood. The receptors originated from a woman between 45 and 60 years old with acute or convalescent COVID-19.

The chain joins TRBV10-3 to TRBJ2-1; 12 bases line up with TRBD2. V dropped 0 bases and J dropped 6; count of bases not matched to a gene: 12. The CDR3 contains 19 residues. From germline, CDR1 is ENHRY and CDR2 SYGVKD. In DNA form, the CDR3 reads TGTGCCATCAGTGAGTCGACGGGAAAGACTAGCGGGAGCGGCAATGAGCAGTTCTTC. It specifies CAISESTGKTSGSGNEQFF.

In DNA form, the CDR3 reads TGTGCCAGCAGCGTAGGTCCCGGGTCCTACCAAGAGACCCAGTACTTC. It is translated as CASSVGPGSYQETQYF. This chain joins TRBV9 and TRBJ2-5; D unclear. The CDR3 length is 16 residues. CDR1 and CDR2 from the germline V gene are SGDLS and YYNGEE. Trimming left V 0 bases short and J 0 bases short, with 12 bases between.

The chain joins TRBV15 to TRBJ1-1, with 8 nucleotides matching TRBD1. There are 17 residues in the CDR3. Per germline, CDR1 LNHNV and CDR2 YYDKDF (reference sequence). V lost 2 bases and J lost 3; bases outside the gene matches: 11. CDR3 protein: CATSRTLQGAGDTEAFF. CDR3 DNA sequence: TGTGCCACCAGCAGAACTCTGCAGGGGGCGGGGGACACTGAAGCTTTCTTT. Together with reference TRBV15 and TRBJ1-1, the CDR3 gives the full variable domain: DAMVIQNPRYQVTQFGKPVTLSCSQTLNHNVMYWYQQKSSQAPKLLFHYYDKDFNNEADTPDNFQSRRPNTSFCFLDIRSPGLGDTAMYLCATSRTLQGAGDTEAFFGQGTRLTVV.

The V call is TRBV5-4, the J call TRBJ1-1; no firm D call. There are 14 residues in the CDR3. Per germline, CDR1 SGHNT and CDR2 YYREEE (reference sequence). V lost 3 bases to trimming and J lost 2 bases, with 11 bases between them. DNA for the CDR3: TGTGCCAGCAGCTCGGGTCTCGGAAACACTGAAGCTTTCTTT. It is translated as CASSSGLGNTEAFF.

This clone was seen more than once but under ten times. The J gene is TRBJ1-1, the V gene TRBV3-1 (or the pseudogene TRBV3-2), with no clear D. The CDR3 covers 12 residues. CDR1 and CDR2 from the germline V gene are LGHDT and YNNKEL (reference sequence). The V end was cut by 4 bases, the J end by 11 bases, with 14 bases between. The CDR3 sequence: CASSPKIGFAFF. CDR3 nucleotide sequence: TGTGCCAGCAGCCCCAAGATCGGTTTCGCTTTCTTT.

The chain employs TRBV6-5 and TRBJ1-5; 7 bases match TRBD1. The CDR3 totals 14 residues. The V gene's germline CDR1 is MNHEY and CDR2 SVGAGI. The V gene end was trimmed by 8 bases and the J gene end by 4 bases; junction bases not matched to a gene: 8. This CDR3 reads CASAWDSNNQPQHF. CDR3 sequence (DNA): TGTGCCAGCGCCTGGGACAGCAATAATCAGCCCCAGCATTTT.

In nucleotides, the CDR3 is TGTGCTAGCGCGTCCACCGGGGAGACCCAGTACTTC. The encoded protein is CASASTGETQYF. The rearrangement uses TRBV12-5 and TRBJ2-5; unclear D gene. The germline V gene encodes CDR1 LGHNT and CDR2 FRNRAP. This CDR3 spans 12 amino acids. V dropped 9 bases and J dropped 5 bases, with 13 bases sitting between them.

This sequence joins TRBV11-3 and TRBJ1-5; 7 nucleotides match TRBD1. With V trimmed by 5 bases and J by 4 bases, 8 bases remained unmatched. Looked up from germline, CDR1 is SGHNT and CDR2 is YENEEA. This CDR3 is 15 amino acids long. The CDR3 DNA is TGTGCCAGCAGCCAAGGACAGGATCCAAATCAGCCCCAGCATTTT. This sequence encodes CASSQGQDPNQPQHF.

The CDR3 nucleotides are TGTGCCAGTAGTCCCGTGGTCTTAGCTGAAGCTTTCTTT. Protein sequence: CASSPVVLAEAFF. J is TRBJ1-1 and V is TRBV19; no reliable D call. The CDR3 is 13 amino acids. With 5 bases removed from V and 6 bases from J, the gap between germline ends came to 13 bases. CDR1 is LNHDA and CDR2 is SQIVND in the germline V gene (reference sequence).

The V and J genes are TRBV5-1 and TRBJ1-4; the D gene is possibly TRBD1 (6 bases). Germline-derived CDR1 and CDR2 are SGHRS and YFSETQ. The CDR3 runs to 14 residues. V was cut by 4 bases and J by 3 bases, with 10 bases left in between. CDR3: CASSPQGSNEKLFF. In DNA form, the CDR3 reads TGCGCCAGCAGCCCACAGGGCTCTAATGAAAAACTGTTTTTT.

CDR3 nucleotide sequence: TGTGCCAGCAGCTTAACGTGGACAGGGGGTGTTGGCTACACCTTC. This gives the protein CASSLTWTGGVGYTF. J is TRBJ1-2 and V is TRBV7-3, with TRBD1 matching 10 bases. The CDR3 is 15 amino acids. Germline trimming cut 0 bases from V and 7 bases from J; bases unmatched to any gene: 5. CDR1 and CDR2 from the germline V gene are SGHTA and FQGTGA.

CDR3 loop: CASSPGSSSYEQYF. For the CDR3, the DNA is TGTGCCAGTAGTCCAGGTTCCAGCTCCTACGAGCAGTACTTC. The V gene is TRBV19, the J gene TRBJ2-7; no firm D call. CDR1 is LNHDA and CDR2 is SQIVND in the germline V gene (reference sequence). V dropped 5 bases and J dropped 0 bases, with 11 bases sitting between them. The CDR3 covers 14 residues.

This chain connects TRBV6-1 to TRBJ1-1; D is uncertain. Trimming took 3 bases from V and 3 from J, leaving 11 bases between them. This CDR3 contains 14 residues. CDR1 and CDR2 from the germline V gene are MNHNS and SASEGT. The CDR3, as DNA: TGTGCCAGCAGTGACGGGTCGGGTTACACTGAAGCTTTCTTT. Protein: CASSDGSGYTEAFF.

Here the CDR3 DNA reads TGTGCCAGCAGCCCTCCACTAGCGGGGGAAAAAGATACGCAGTATTTT. This encodes CASSPPLAGEKDTQYF. The genes are TRBV6-2 or TRBV6-3 and TRBJ2-3; 11 bases are shared with TRBD2. Looked up from germline, CDR1 is MNHEY and CDR2 is SVGEGT. The CDR3 sequence is 16 residues long. Trimming removed 6 bases from V and 5 bases from J; junction bases left unmatched: 10.

This rearrangement joins TRBV20-1 to TRBJ1-2, with D tentatively TRBD1 (5 bases). With 3 bases removed from V and 5 bases from J, the gap between germline ends came to 10 bases. Looked up from germline, CDR1 is DFQATT and CDR2 is SNEGSKA (reference sequence). This CDR3 contains 12 residues. The CDR3 sequence: CSASGGGYGYTF. Written as DNA, the CDR3 is TGCAGTGCTAGTGGGGGGGGTTATGGCTACACCTTC.

This chain joins TRBV24-1 and TRBJ2-2; a possible D gene is TRBD2 (5 bases). Germline loops: CDR1 KGHDR, CDR2 SFDVKD. Trimming pared 3 bases from V and 4 bases from J, leaving 14 bases between. The CDR3 extends over 16 amino acids. Here the CDR3 reads CATSDAVRAGTGELFF. For the CDR3, the DNA is TGTGCCACCAGTGATGCCGTGAGGGCTGGCACCGGGGAGCTGTTTTTT.

V and J are TRBV19 and TRBJ2-1; TRBD2 agrees at 8 bases. This CDR3 spans 14 amino acids. CDR1 is LNHDA and CDR2 is SQIVND in the germline V gene (reference sequence). The junction had 6 bases not matched to a gene; V was cut back by 1 base and J by 10 bases. The CDR3 DNA sequence: TGTGCCAGTAGTATAGGAGGGCGGGAGGAGGAGCAGTTCTTC. Translating gives CASSIGGREEEQFF.

The V gene is TRBV11-3, the J gene TRBJ1-4; 8 bases map to TRBD1. Trimming took 5 bases from V and 7 from J; bases not matched to a gene: 9. CDR3 length equals 15 residues. Germline V lookup: CDR1 SGHNT, CDR2 YENEEA. CDR3 DNA sequence: TGTGCCAGCAGCGCAGGGACAGGAGGGGCTGAAAAACTGTTTTTT. Its protein is CASSAGTGGAEKLFF. Combining the CDR3 with reference TRBV11-3 and TRBJ1-4 gives the whole variable domain EAGVVQSPRYKIIEKKQPVAFWCNPISGHNTLYWYLQNLGQGPELLIRYENEEAVDDSQLPKDRFSAERLKGVDSTLKIQPAELGDSAVYLCASSAGTGGAEKLFFGSGTQLSVL.

The chain links TRBV7-2 to TRBJ2-7; no reliable D call. The CDR3 covers 15 residues. Germline loops: CDR1 SGHTA, CDR2 FQGNSA. The ends were cut back, 5 bases at V and 0 bases at J, with 14 bases in the middle. The chain's CDR3 is CASSPQSYSSYEQYF. CDR3 in DNA: TGTGCCAGCAGCCCCCAAAGTTATAGCTCCTACGAGCAGTACTTC.

This chain connects TRBV3-1 (or the pseudogene TRBV3-2) to TRBJ2-1, with D maybe TRBD2 (6 bases). CDR3 length: 14 amino acids. Germline CDR1 and CDR2: LGHDT and YNNKEL (reference sequence). Trimming removed 2 bases at V and 11 bases at J, with 16 bases between. CDR3 nucleotide sequence: TGTGCCAGCAGCCAAACCGGGACTCCCCAAAAGCAGTTCTTC. Translated, it gives CASSQTGTPQKQFF.

The chain combines TRBV29-1 with TRBJ1-3; D is unresolved. Per germline, CDR1 SQVTM and CDR2 ANQGSEA. The V end was cut by 4 bases, the J end by 3 bases, with 10 bases between. The CDR3 is 13 amino acids. The chain's CDR3 is CSVGLSVGNTIYF. CDR3 sequence (DNA): TGCAGCGTTGGACTGTCAGTTGGAAACACCATATATTTT.

J is TRBJ1-2 and V is TRBV27; D is possibly TRBD1 (6 bases). The germline V gene has CDR1 MNHEY and CDR2 SMNVEV (reference sequence). V shed 6 bases and J shed 4 bases, with 15 bases lying between them. The CDR3 is 14 residues long. DNA of the CDR3: TGTGCCAGCAGCCTACAGGGTGGAGGCTATGGCTACACCTTC. This codes for CASSLQGGGYGYTF.

This clone was detected a few times. V usage is TRBV24-1 and J usage is TRBJ1-1; 9 bases line up with TRBD1. Germline CDR1 reads KGHDR; CDR2 reads SFDVKD. Germline trimming cut 5 bases from V and 10 bases from J; bases unmatched to any gene: 7. This CDR3 comprises 13 residues. The CDR3 sequence: CATSGVTGGRAFF. In DNA form, the CDR3 reads TGTGCCACCAGTGGTGTGACAGGGGGTAGAGCTTTCTTT.

The chain is built from TRBV11-3 and TRBJ2-1, with TRBD2 as a possible D gene (6 bases). The germline gives CDR1 SGHNT, CDR2 YENEEA. The CDR3 totals 16 residues. V shed 3 bases and J shed 0 bases, with 12 bases lying between them. The CDR3 loop is CASSFSGKSSYNEQFF. CDR3 DNA: TGTGCCAGCAGCTTTAGCGGTAAGAGCTCCTACAATGAGCAGTTCTTC.

V is TRBV10-3 and J is TRBJ2-2, with D maybe TRBD1 (7 bases). The V gene's germline CDR1 is ENHRY and CDR2 SYGVKD. The CDR3 is 15 amino acids. Trimming took off 3 bases at V and 5 bases at J, with 13 bases between the two ends. CDR3: CAISETTGRTGELFF. CDR3 in DNA: TGTGCCATCAGTGAAACGACAGGGAGGACCGGGGAGCTGTTTTTT.

The chain carries TRBV5-6 and TRBJ2-7, with TRBD1 as a possible D gene (6 bases). The CDR3 is 14 amino acids. V was cut by 3 bases and J by 2 bases, with 12 bases left in between. The germline gives CDR1 SGHDT, CDR2 YYEEEE. The CDR3 DNA follows: TGTGCCAGCAGCTGGTGGGGGACAACCTACGAGCAGTACTTC. This translates into CASSWWGTTYEQYF.